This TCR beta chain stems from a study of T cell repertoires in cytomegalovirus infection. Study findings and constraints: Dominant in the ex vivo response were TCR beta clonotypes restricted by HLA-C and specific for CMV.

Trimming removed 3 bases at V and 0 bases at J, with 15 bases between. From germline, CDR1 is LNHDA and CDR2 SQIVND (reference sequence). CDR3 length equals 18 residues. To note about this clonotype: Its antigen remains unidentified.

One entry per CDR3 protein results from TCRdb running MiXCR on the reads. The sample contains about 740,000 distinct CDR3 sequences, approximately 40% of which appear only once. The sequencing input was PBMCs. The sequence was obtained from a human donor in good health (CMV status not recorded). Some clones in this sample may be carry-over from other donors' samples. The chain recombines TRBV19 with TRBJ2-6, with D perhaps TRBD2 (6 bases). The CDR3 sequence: CASSMGWDWSSGANVLTF. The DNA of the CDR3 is TGTGCCAGTAGTATGGGTTGGGACTGGAGCTCTGGGGCCAACGTCCTGACTTTC.